One sample yielded the 26 T cell receptor beta chains listed below, sequenced in a study of CD8 T cells in Susac syndrome. An input of roughly 0.5 to 1 ug of RNA was subjected to reverse transcription using random hexamers. TCRdb redid the calling of the immunoSEQ multiplex PCR reads with MiXCR, one entry per CDR3 protein. Among 150,000 to 200,000 distinct CDR3 sequences, about 95% were seen once, and the ten largest hold 0.085% to 0.1%. Material: CD4+ T cells from PBMCs. Receptor source: a human donor with Susac syndrome.

V gene TRBV5-1 combines with J gene TRBJ2-3; D remains ambiguous. CDR1 and CDR2 from the germline V gene are SGHRS and YFSETQ. The germline V and J ends were trimmed by 0 bases and 1 base, with 9 bases remaining between them. The CDR3 consists of 15 residues. In DNA, the CDR3 is TGCGCCAGCAGCTTGGTCCTCTCTGGCACAGATACGCAGTATTTT. Its protein is CASSLVLSGTDTQYF.

This clonotype was seen just once. The rearrangement uses TRBV5-1 and TRBJ2-7; D ambiguous. The V end lost 1 base, the J end lost 7 bases, and 3 bases lay between the germline ends. The CDR3 is made up of 10 amino acids. CDR1 and CDR2 from the germline V gene are SGHRS and YFSETQ. CDR3 coding DNA: TGCGCCAGCAGCTTGTGGGAGCAGTACTTC. It specifies CASSLWEQYF. The whole variable domain, remainder taken from reference TRBV5-1 and TRBJ2-7, is KAGVTQTPRYLIKTRGQQVTLSCSPISGHRSVSWYQQTPGQGLQFLFEYFSETQRNKGNFPGRFSGRQFSNSRSEMNVSTLELGDSALYLCASSLWEQYFGPGTRLTVT.

The chain combines TRBV2 with TRBJ2-1, with a possible D match to TRBD1 (6 bases). The CDR3 length is 13 residues. CDR1 and CDR2 from the germline V gene are SNHLY and FYNNEI. V shed 6 bases and J shed 10 bases, with 16 bases lying between them. In nucleotides, the CDR3 is TGTGCCAGCAGGCTCTTGTACAGGGACGAGCAGTTCTTC. Its translation: CASRLLYRDEQFF.

This chain uses TRBV23-1 with TRBJ2-7, with TRBD2 matching 7 bases. TRBV23-1 qualifies as an ORF whose function is uncertain. V lost 2 bases, J lost 0 bases, and 10 bases stayed unmatched. CDR3 length: 17 residues. The CDR3 DNA reads as TGCGCCAGCAGTCAAGATAGCGGGCTTTTAAGCTCCTACGAGCAGTACTTC. This gives the protein CASSQDSGLLSSYEQYF.

This chain uses TRBV7-9 with TRBJ1-1; D not resolved. This CDR3 spans 15 amino acids. Germline CDR1 reads SEHNR; CDR2 reads FQNEAQ (reference sequence). V was shortened by 2 bases and J by 2 bases, with 12 bases between the two germline ends. The CDR3 coding sequence is TGTGCCAGCAGCTTATTTCCGGGGTTAAACACTGAAGCTTTCTTT. It encodes CASSLFPGLNTEAFF.

V and J are TRBV29-1 and TRBJ2-1; D not resolved. Deletions cut 0 bases from V and 8 bases from J, with 11 bases between. The germline CDR1 and CDR2 sequences are SQVTM and ANQGSEA. This CDR3 spans 13 amino acids. CDR3 nucleotides: TGCAGCGTTGAAGAAGCCCCGGGCCATGAGCAGTTCTTC. Translating it yields CSVEEAPGHEQFF.

CDR3 coding DNA: TGCAGTGCTAGAGCCTCCGGGAGCCATATAGAGGGCGAGCAGTACTTC. It yields the protein CSARASGSHIEGEQYF. The chain recombines TRBV20-1 with TRBJ2-7, with D possibly matching TRBD2 (6 bases). From germline, CDR1 is DFQATT and CDR2 SNEGSKA (reference sequence). V lost 1 base and J lost 6, with 22 bases in between. This CDR3 has 16 residues.

The chain has TRBV29-1 and TRBJ1-4; 9 bases map to TRBD1. The CDR3 sequence is 13 residues long. Germline V gene data show CDR1 as SQVTM and CDR2 as ANQGSEA. J lost 8 bases, V lost 6 bases, and 7 bases had no gene match. CDR3: CSVGQGNSEKLFF. The CDR3, as DNA: TGCAGCGTGGGACAGGGTAATTCAGAAAAACTGTTTTTT.

This chain links TRBV5-1 with TRBJ2-2; 14 bases are shared with TRBD2. The CDR3 has 17 residues. J gave up 6 bases and V 4 bases, and 8 bases lay outside the gene matches. Germline V gene sequence: CDR1 SGHRS, CDR2 YFSETQ. The CDR3 region is CASSTGLAGGVAGELFF. Here the CDR3 DNA reads TGCGCCAGCAGCACCGGACTAGCGGGAGGAGTTGCCGGGGAGCTGTTTTTT.

The chain recombines TRBV7-9 with TRBJ2-7; 7 bases are a match to TRBD1. Germline V gene sequence: CDR1 SEHNR, CDR2 FQNEAQ (reference sequence). After removal of 5 bases from V and 3 bases from J, the junction contained 10 bases not matched to a gene. The CDR3 contains 15 residues. Written as DNA, the CDR3 is TGTGCCAGCAGCCCACGGGACAGTCTTATCTACGAGCAGTACTTC. Its protein is CASSPRDSLIYEQYF.

This clonotype turned up a few times. The V call is TRBV11-2, the J call TRBJ1-2; D is perhaps TRBD1 (5 bases). Germline-derived CDR1 and CDR2 are SGHAT and FQNNGV. The CDR3 length is 12 residues. The V gene lost 3 bases and the J gene lost 8 bases, with 10 bases spanning the gap. Written as DNA, the CDR3 is TGTGCCAGCAGCTTGGAGGGGTCGGGCTACACCTTC. This gives the protein CASSLEGSGYTF.

This chain joins TRBV11-2 and TRBJ2-5, with a tentative D call TRBD2 (5 bases). Germline-derived CDR1 and CDR2 are SGHAT and FQNNGV. Trimming took 6 bases from V and 5 from J, leaving 10 bases between them. This CDR3 region has 12 residues. The chain's CDR3 is CASSRGRETQYF. The CDR3 region has the DNA TGTGCCAGCAGTCGAGGGCGGGAGACCCAGTACTTC. The whole variable domain, remainder taken from reference TRBV11-2 and TRBJ2-5, is EAGVAQSPRYKIIEKRQSVAFWCNPISGHATLYWYQQILGQGPKLLIQFQNNGVVDDSQLPKDRFSAERLKGVDSTLKIQPAKLEDSAVYLCASSRGRETQYFGPGTRLLVL.

The CDR3 nucleotides are TGTGCCAGCAGATTACAGGGGGCAAGTGGCTACACCTTC. This gives the protein CASRLQGASGYTF. This chain uses TRBV28 with TRBJ1-2, with 9 bases lining up with TRBD1. After removal of 6 bases from V and 7 bases from J, the junction contained 6 bases not matched to a gene. The germline V gene has CDR1 MDHEN and CDR2 SYDVKM. The CDR3 has 13 residues.

This chain joins TRBV25-1 and TRBJ2-5; TRBD1 is a possible D gene (6 bases). CDR3 size: 14 residues. CDR1 and CDR2 from the germline V gene are MGHDK and SYGVNS. V was shortened by 8 bases and J by 2 bases, with 15 bases between the two germline ends. This CDR3 reads CASSKAGDQETQYF. In DNA, the CDR3 is TGTGCCAGCTCTAAGGCAGGGGATCAAGAGACCCAGTACTTC.

Only one count was recorded for this clonotype. This rearrangement joins TRBV7-2 to TRBJ2-5, with 9 bases fitting TRBD2. Germline V gene lookup returns CDR1 SGHTA and CDR2 FQGNSA. V lost 6 bases and J lost 2; bases outside the gene matches: 7. The CDR3 is 15 amino acids. The CDR3 here is CASRPPSGAQETQYF. CDR3 DNA sequence: TGTGCCAGCAGACCTCCTAGCGGGGCTCAAGAGACCCAGTACTTC.

The CDR3 loop reads CAWSSGDYQPQHF. DNA for the CDR3: TGTGCCTGGAGTAGTGGCGACTATCAGCCCCAGCATTTT. V and J are TRBV30 and TRBJ1-5, with unresolved D. Trimming left V 2 bases short and J 5 bases short, with 10 bases between. Germline V CDR1 and CDR2: GTSNPN, SVGIG (reference sequence). The CDR3 has 13 amino acids. Filled out from reference TRBV30 and TRBJ1-5, the complete variable domain reads SQTIHQWPATLVQPVGSPLSLECTVEGTSNPNLYWYRQAAGRGLQLLFYSVGIGQISSEVPQNLSASRPQDRQFILSSKKLLLSDSGFYLCAWSSGDYQPQHFGDGTRLSIL.

The rearrangement uses TRBV6-6 and TRBJ2-7; D unresolved. The length of the CDR3 is 12 residues. The germline CDR1 and CDR2 sequences are MNHNY and SVGAGI (reference sequence). V was clipped by 6 bases and J by 3 bases, with 9 bases between them. The CDR3 sequence: CASSSSIYEQYF. For the CDR3, the DNA is TGTGCCAGCAGCTCGTCCATCTACGAGCAGTACTTC.

The chain couples TRBV6-5 to TRBJ2-7, with unresolved D. The V gene's germline CDR1 is MNHEY and CDR2 SVGAGI. This CDR3 has 13 residues. Trimming left V 4 bases short and J 1 base short, with 8 bases between. The CDR3 reads CASSSHGSYEQYF. The CDR3 region has the DNA TGTGCCAGCAGTTCCCACGGTTCCTACGAGCAGTACTTC.

CDR3 sequence reads: CASSVDGGGLSYEQYF. The DNA of the CDR3 is TGTGCCAGCAGCGTAGATGGGGGAGGCCTCTCCTACGAGCAGTACTTC. This rearrangement joins TRBV9 to TRBJ2-7, with a tentative D call TRBD2 (6 bases). This CDR3 spans 16 amino acids. The germline V gene has CDR1 SGDLS and CDR2 YYNGEE. The V and J ends lost 0 bases and 0 bases respectively, with 13 bases between them.

This clonotype was counted a single time. This chain links TRBV19 with TRBJ2-7; 8 positions match TRBD1. Germline CDR1 and CDR2: LNHDA and SQIVND (reference sequence). The length of the CDR3 is 15 residues. The trim removed 4 bases at V and 3 bases at J, leaving 8 bases unmatched. The CDR3 loop is CASSSPGQGVYEQYF. For the CDR3, the DNA is TGTGCCAGTAGTAGCCCAGGACAGGGTGTCTACGAGCAGTACTTC.

In DNA, the CDR3 is TGCAGTGCTAGGGACGGTAACAATGAGCAGTTCTTC. Translating gives CSARDGNNEQFF. The rearrangement uses TRBV20-1 and TRBJ2-1; D not certain. With 3 bases removed from V and 5 bases from J, the gap between germline ends came to 8 bases. CDR3 size: 12 residues. Per germline, CDR1 DFQATT and CDR2 SNEGSKA (reference sequence).

The V and J genes are TRBV28 and TRBJ2-3; no firm D call. The germline V and J ends were trimmed by 4 bases and 2 bases, with 7 bases remaining between them. Per germline, CDR1 MDHEN and CDR2 SYDVKM. The CDR3 loop spans 13 amino acids. CDR3 protein: CASSSEPTDTQYF. The CDR3 nucleotides read TGTGCCAGCAGTTCCGAGCCCACAGATACGCAGTATTTT. Based on the CDR3 plus reference TRBV28 and TRBJ2-3, the full variable domain is DVKVTQSSRYLVKRTGEKVFLECVQDMDHENMFWYRQDPGLGLRLIYFSYDVKMKEKGDIPEGYSVSREKKERFSLILESASTNQTSMYLCASSSEPTDTQYFGPGTRLTVL.

The chain links TRBV7-9 to TRBJ2-3, with TRBD2 matching over 8 bases. In germline, CDR1 is SEHNR, CDR2 FQNEAQ (reference sequence). This CDR3 has 15 amino acids. Unmatched junction bases numbered 2, after V lost 3 bases and J lost 0 bases. The CDR3 loop reads CASSLASGSTDTQYF. In DNA form, the CDR3 reads TGTGCCAGCAGCTTGGCTAGCGGGAGCACAGATACGCAGTATTTT.

The chain is built from TRBV6-6 and TRBJ2-1; unclear D gene. Germline lookup yields CDR1 MNHNY and CDR2 SVGAGI (reference sequence). The CDR3 runs 15 residues. Trimming left V 1 base short and J 0 bases short, with 7 bases between. The CDR3 DNA sequence: TGTGCCAGCAGTTACTTCGAAAGCTCCTACAATGAGCAGTTCTTC. Translating gives CASSYFESSYNEQFF.

The chain is built from TRBV20-1 and TRBJ1-4; the D is unclear. Germline V gene sequence: CDR1 DFQATT, CDR2 SNEGSKA (reference sequence). This CDR3 is 12 amino acids long. The germline V and J ends were trimmed by 4 bases and 4 bases, with 7 bases remaining between them. CDR3 sequence (DNA): TGCAGTGCTATCAAGTTTAATGAAAAACTGTTTTTT. Protein product: CSAIKFNEKLFF.

This chain joins TRBV5-1 and TRBJ2-5; 7 bases fit TRBD2. Germline V gene data show CDR1 as SGHRS and CDR2 as YFSETQ. The CDR3 contains 14 residues. V gave up 0 bases and J gave up 10 bases; unmatched junction bases: 9. CDR3 DNA sequence: TGCGCCAGCAGCTTGGGGCCTAGCGGTGAGGACCAGTACTTC. As protein: CASSLGPSGEDQYF.